This TCR beta chain was profiled in a study of human T cells and chemical hapten exposure. Study-level results: Controls formed significantly fewer large CDR3 similarity clusters than expanded TCRs did. Patch test score tracked positively with PT1 expanded TCR counts. Following DPC sensitization, TCRs present above 1 in 1000 frequency showed no change.

This clonotype came up a few times. Antigen unknown. TCRdb re-called the RACE reads with MiXCR, one entry per CDR3 protein. Of about 110,000 distinct CDR3 sequences detected, under 40% appear once; the ten largest clones hold approximately 3%. Documented time point: patch test 3, about 24 weeks after DPC sensitization. Specified treatment: therapeutic diphenylcyclopropenone sensitization with weekly scalp DPC. Donors were 18 to 70-year-old alopecia patients suitable for DPC. The germline gives CDR1 DFQATT, CDR2 SNEGSKA (reference sequence). J was trimmed by 3 bases and V by 6 bases; bases with no gene match: 9. The CDR3 is made up of 14 amino acids.

The gene calls are TRBV20-1 and TRBJ1-2, with 8 bases identical to TRBD1. The sequenced sample was whole blood, obtained in connection with sensitization to the hapten diphenylcyclopropenone (DPC). The TCR originated in a man aged 35 to 55 with alopecia areata. Some clones in this sample may be carry-over from other donors' samples. The CDR3, as DNA: TGCAGTGCAACGACAGGGGAAGGTCACTATGGCTACACCTTC. This translates into CSATTGEGHYGYTF.